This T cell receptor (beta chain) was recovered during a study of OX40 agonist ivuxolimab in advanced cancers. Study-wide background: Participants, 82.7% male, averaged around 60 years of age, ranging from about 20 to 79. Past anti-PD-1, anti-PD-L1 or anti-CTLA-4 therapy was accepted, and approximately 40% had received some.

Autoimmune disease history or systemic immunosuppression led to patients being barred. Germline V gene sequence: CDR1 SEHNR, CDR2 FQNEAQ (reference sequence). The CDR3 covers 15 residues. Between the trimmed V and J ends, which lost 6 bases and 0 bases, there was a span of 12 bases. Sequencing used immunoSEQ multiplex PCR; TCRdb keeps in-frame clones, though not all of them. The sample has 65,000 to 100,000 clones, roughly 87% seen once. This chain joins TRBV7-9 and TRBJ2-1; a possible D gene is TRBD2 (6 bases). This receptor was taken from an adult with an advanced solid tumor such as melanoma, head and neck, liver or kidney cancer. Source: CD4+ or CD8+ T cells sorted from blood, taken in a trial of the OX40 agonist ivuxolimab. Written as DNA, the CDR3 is TGTGCCAGCAGGAGAACCGGGAGCTCCTACAATGAGCAGTTCTTC. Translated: CASRRTGSSYNEQFF.